The 5 T cell receptor beta chains listed next were all sequenced from one sample in a study of T cells after yellow fever vaccination. TCRdb recomputed calls from the 5' RACE reads with MiXCR, one row per CDR3 protein. The data contain 60,000 to 75,000 distinct CDR3 sequences, under 8% of them singletons. This specimen consisted of CD8+ T cells sorted from PBMCs, obtained 45 days after the first yellow fever vaccination. The origin of the receptors is a man younger than 35 who received the YFV17D yellow fever vaccine.

This clonotype was picked up many times. This chain uses TRBV10-3 with TRBJ1-5; TRBD1 is a possible D gene (6 bases). Germline CDR1 reads ENHRY; CDR2 reads SYGVKD. The CDR3 covers 12 residues. V was clipped by 10 bases and J by 4 bases, with 11 bases between them. The CDR3 region is CATRTANQPQHF. CDR3 bases: TGTGCCACCCGGACAGCAAATCAGCCCCAGCATTTT.

This clonotype was seen repeatedly, ten times or more. V is TRBV5-1 and J is TRBJ2-1; TRBD1 might be the D (5 bases). CDR1 and CDR2 (germline): SGHRS, YFSETQ. V was trimmed by 2 bases and J by 10 bases, leaving 10 bases between them. The CDR3 runs 12 residues. The CDR3 spells CASSLAGFEQFF. The DNA of the CDR3 is TGCGCCAGCAGCTTAGCAGGGTTCGAGCAGTTCTTC.

This clonotype was detected many times. The chain recombines TRBV4-3 with TRBJ2-7; possibly TRBD1 or TRBD2 for D (5 bases each). There are 16 residues in the CDR3. V lost 0 bases to trimming and J lost 2 bases, with 14 bases between them. Germline-derived CDR1 and CDR2 are LGHNA and YSLEER. DNA of the CDR3: TGCGCCAGCAGCCAAGATTGGAGGACGGACACCTACGAGCAGTACTTC. Amino acids: CASSQDWRTDTYEQYF.

Ten or more counts support this clonotype. The chain is built from TRBV7-2 and TRBJ1-1; D is uncertain. The CDR3 contains 17 residues. Germline V gene sequence: CDR1 SGHTA, CDR2 FQGNSA. The ends were cut back, 3 bases at V and 1 base at J, with 18 bases in the middle. Here the CDR3 DNA reads TGTGCCAGCAGCTTCAGAGGACTCCCGGTGGGGAACACTGAAGCTTTCTTT. The encoded protein is CASSFRGLPVGNTEAFF.

The gene calls are TRBV7-9 and TRBJ1-2; unclear D gene. Germline V gene sequence: CDR1 SEHNR, CDR2 FQNEAQ (reference sequence). With 0 bases removed from V and 2 bases from J, the gap between germline ends came to 4 bases. The CDR3 covers 13 residues. CDR3 nucleotide sequence: TGTGCCAGCAGCTTAGCGGAGAACTATGGCTACACCTTC. Translating it yields CASSLAENYGYTF.